These T cell receptor beta chains were read from a single sample in a study of blood T cell repertoires in COVID-19. TCRdb keeps only in-frame clones here, not all; method: immunoSEQ multiplex PCR. The sample contains more than 120,000 clones, roughly 88% of which appear only once. The sequenced material came from peripheral blood. These receptors were obtained from a human donor in a cohort sampled during active COVID-19. CDR3s include the opening cysteine and the closing phenylalanine or tryptophan.

CDR3aa: CASSPLGGVGETQYF
j_gene: TRBJ2-5
v_gene: TRBV18

CDR3aa: CASSLDRRTYEQYF
j_gene: TRBJ2-7
v_gene: TRBV27

CDR3aa: CASSVSRDNSPLHF
j_gene: TRBJ1-6
v_gene: TRBV9

CDR3aa: CASSSGIVTEAFF
j_gene: TRBJ1-1
v_gene: TRBV11-2

CDR3aa: CASRLAVSYEQYF
j_gene: TRBJ2-7
v_gene: TRBV2

CDR3aa: CASSQEGTSGGLRKQYF
j_gene: TRBJ2-3
v_gene: TRBV4-2

CDR3aa: CASSQPGQGNSPLHF
j_gene: TRBJ1-6
v_gene: TRBV6-5

CDR3aa: CSVAHQALYEQYF
j_gene: TRBJ2-7
v_gene: TRBV29-1

CDR3aa: CASSSDRAYGYTF
j_gene: TRBJ1-2
v_gene: TRBV5-1

CDR3aa: CAWSGRQSSYNSPLHF
j_gene: TRBJ1-6
v_gene: TRBV30

CDR3aa: CAWTGLAGGGETQYF
j_gene: TRBJ2-5
v_gene: TRBV30

CDR3aa: CASSLGLVSTEAFF
j_gene: TRBJ1-1
v_gene: TRBV7-2

CDR3aa: CASSHLRGSVTGELFF
j_gene: TRBJ2-2
v_gene: TRBV5-8

CDR3aa: CASSVESSYNSPLHF
j_gene: TRBJ1-6
v_gene: TRBV7-2

CDR3aa: CAWGTGATNYGYTF
j_gene: TRBJ1-2
v_gene: TRBV30

CDR3aa: CASSQAWEEETQYF
j_gene: TRBJ2-5
v_gene: TRBV3-1/TRBV3-2

CDR3aa: CAISGMGQGGQETQYF
j_gene: TRBJ2-5
v_gene: TRBV10-3

CDR3aa: CASSRGQNTEAFF
j_gene: TRBJ1-1
v_gene: TRBV5-1

CDR3aa: CACKGSGGRNEQFF
j_gene: TRBJ2-1
v_gene: TRBV30

CDR3aa: CASTAGRFYGYTF
j_gene: TRBJ1-2
v_gene: TRBV6-5